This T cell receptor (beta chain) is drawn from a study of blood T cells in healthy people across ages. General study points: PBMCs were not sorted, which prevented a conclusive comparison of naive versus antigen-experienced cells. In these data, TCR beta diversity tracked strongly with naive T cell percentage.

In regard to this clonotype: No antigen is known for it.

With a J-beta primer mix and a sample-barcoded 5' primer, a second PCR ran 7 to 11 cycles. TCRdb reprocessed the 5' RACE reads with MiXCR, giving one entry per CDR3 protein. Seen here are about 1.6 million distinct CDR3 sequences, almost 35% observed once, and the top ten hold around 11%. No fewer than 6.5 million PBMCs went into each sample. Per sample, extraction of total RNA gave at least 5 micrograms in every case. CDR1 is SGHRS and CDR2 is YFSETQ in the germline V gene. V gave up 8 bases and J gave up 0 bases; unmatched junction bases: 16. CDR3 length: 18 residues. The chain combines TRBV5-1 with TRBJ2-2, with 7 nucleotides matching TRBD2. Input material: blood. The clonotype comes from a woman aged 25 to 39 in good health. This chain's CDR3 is CARGERGLAETNTGELFF. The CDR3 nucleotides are TGCGCCAGGGGGGAAAGAGGGCTAGCGGAGACGAACACCGGGGAGCTGTTTTTT. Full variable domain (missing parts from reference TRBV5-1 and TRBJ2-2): KAGVTQTPRYLIKTRGQQVTLSCSPISGHRSVSWYQQTPGQGLQFLFEYFSETQRNKGNFPGRFSGRQFSNSRSEMNVSTLELGDSALYLCARGERGLAETNTGELFFGEGSRLTVL.